What follows are 3 T cell receptor beta chains derived from one specimen sequenced in a study of blood T cell repertoires in COVID-19. Generated by immunoSEQ multiplex PCR, the TCRdb table keeps only in-frame clones and is missing some. Among fewer than 200,000 clones, approximately 83% were seen once, and the ten largest hold roughly 8.7%. The sample taken for sequencing was peripheral blood. Receptors were obtained from a man between 45 and 60 years old with active or convalescent COVID-19.

The V and J genes are TRBV15 and TRBJ1-5; D ambiguous. The CDR3 contains 13 residues. Trimming removed 5 bases at V and 5 bases at J, with 10 bases between. Looked up from germline, CDR1 is LNHNV and CDR2 is YYDKDF (reference sequence). CDR3 residues: CATSSASDQPQHF. CDR3 in DNA: TGTGCCACCAGCTCCGCATCGGATCAGCCCCAGCATTTT.

In its sample, this clone was seen a few times. This rearrangement joins TRBV14 to TRBJ1-2; D unresolved. CDR3 size: 13 residues. V was trimmed by 2 bases and J by 1 base, leaving 5 bases between them. CDR1 is SGHDN and CDR2 is FVKESK in the germline V gene. The chain's CDR3 is CASSQQVNYGYTF. CDR3 coding DNA: TGTGCCAGCAGCCAACAGGTTAACTATGGCTACACCTTC.

This CDR3 reads CASSPITGFGNTIYF. The CDR3 nucleotides read TGTGCCAGCAGCCCCATAACGGGGTTCGGAAACACCATATATTTT. The rearrangement uses TRBV7-2 and TRBJ1-3; D not certain. CDR3 length: 15 residues. Trimming took off 5 bases at V and 4 bases at J, with 15 bases between the two ends. Germline CDR1 SGHTA, CDR2 FQGNSA.